This entry concerns a single T cell receptor beta chain. Its antigen remains undetermined. Nothing much larger sits one base from this clone, and base qualities are not available. TCRB CDR3 regions were amplified from around 2.1 ug genomic DNA, or all available DNA if less, using the immunoSEQ assay. The multiplex PCR relied on 60 forward primers for TCR V beta segments and 13 reverse primers for J beta segments. To estimate reads per starting template, synthetic control templates were spiked into each sample at limiting dilution. Sequencing produced 87 bp reads on the Illumina HiSeq System. Processing in the source paper ran as follows. PCR and sequencing errors were removed by a nearest neighbor algorithm that merged closely related sequences. TCR overlap was measured as the percentage of unique tumor TCR beta sequences that were also present in the peripheral blood of the same patient. TCRdb mirrors the immuneACCESS table, restricted to in-frame sequences. Some clones are absent from its copies; in checked studies, under half trace to an unresolved V gene, and the reason for the others is unknown. That table gives V, J and clone size, and the DNA gave D and trimming. Recorded for this sample are some 60,000 clones; just under 85% of them occurred a single time. Of the sample, 15% to 19% is held by the ten largest clones.

The data stem from a study of glioma-infiltrating T cells after dendritic cell vaccination (dated by TCRdb to 2015 to 2016). General notes on the study: The cohort included 15 or so glioblastoma patients drawn from Phase I and II dendritic cell vaccination trials, of whom 9 were newly diagnosed and 6 had recurrent disease. Each patient got three intradermal injections of the dendritic cell vaccine, spaced at biweekly intervals, in the arm below the axilla. To make the vaccine, monocyte-derived dendritic cells were cultured for 7 to 8 days with IL-4 and GM-CSF and then pulsed overnight with autologous tumor lysate. Survival after dendritic cell vaccination was correlated with TCR sequencing metrics such as TIL content and the overlap between tumor and blood repertoires. Patients received autologous tumor lysate-pulsed dendritic cell vaccination between about 2003 and 2013. Tumor-infiltrating lymphocyte content was quantified and tumor and blood repertoires were compared in dendritic cell-vaccinated glioblastoma patients by deep sequencing of TCR beta CDR3 regions.

The germline V and J ends show losses of 4 bases and 4 bases respectively, and no gene match explains 6 bases of the junction. CDR1 and CDR2, looked up from the germline V gene, are SGHVS and FQNEAQ. The CDR3 runs 15 amino acids, cysteine and phenylalanine included. Only the CDR3 region is kept as DNA, spanning 45 bases read in frame from base 1. Results the study describes overall, beyond this receptor: Higher estimated pretreatment TIL content predicted longer time to progression and overall survival after dendritic cell vaccination. No direct relationship between TCR clonality and survival was found, suggesting a diverse polyclonal response may matter. The cohort was small and heterogeneous, few patients had complete blood and tumor sets, and even fewer had initial-recurrent tumor pairs. The three-group TCR overlap response model was characterized as speculative, and prospective validation of the model was stated to be required.

The time point label for this specimen denotes: after dendritic cell vaccination, including at tumor progression/relapse. Patients were selected on the basis of adequate residual fresh-frozen tumor tissue and more than two years of available survival data. Molecular status otherwise varied across the glioblastoma patients, but none of them carried an isocitrate dehydrogenase mutation. PBMC were collected before vaccination, two weeks after the third vaccination, and at tumor progression when it occurred. The Qiagen DNeasy Blood extraction Kit was used to extract genomic DNA. The receptor was derived from a human donor with glioblastoma. The material sequenced was blood, taken after dendritic cell vaccination. In this chain, TRBV7-8 is recombined with TRBJ2-3; TRBD1 agrees with 9 junctional bases. CDR3 loop: CASSSWDRAADTQYF. The DNA sequence is as follows: TGTGCCAGCAGCTCGTGGGACAGGGCGGCAGATACGCAGTATTTT.